A selection of T cell receptor beta chains follows, all from one sample in a study of cytomegalovirus exposure and HLA in healthy donors. The method was immunoSEQ multiplex PCR; TCRdb's version includes in-frame clones alone and lacks a portion of them. The data hold around 170,000 clones, with 88% observed a single time. The sequencing input was PBMCs. The receptors derive from a man between 18 and 29 years old in good health and CMV-seronegative. The CDR3 runs from the conserved cysteine through the conserved F or W. A D gene is named only where the DNA matches it firmly.

V	D	J	DNA	CDR3
TRBV29-1	-	TRBJ2-7	TGCAGCGGGCGGGGCAGGGGGTACGAGCAGTACTTC	CSGRGRGYEQYF
TRBV30	TRBD1	TRBJ1-4	TGTGCCCTGGACGGGGACAGTGATGAAAAACTGTTTTTT	CALDGDSDEKLFF
TRBV10-2	-	TRBJ1-5	TGCGCCAGCAGTGACCCCGCCCAGGGAAGTCAGCCCCAGCATTTT	CASSDPAQGSQPQHF
TRBV27	TRBD1	TRBJ2-2	TGTGCCAGCAGTGCCGGACAGGGGTGGGAGCTGTTTTTT	CASSAGQGWELFF
TRBV6-5	TRBD1	TRBJ2-3	TGTGCCAGCAGTCCTGGACAGGGTAGCACAGATACGCAGTATTTT	CASSPGQGSTDTQYF
TRBV6-5	-	TRBJ2-5	TGTGCCAGCAGCTCGGACGTATGGACTCAAGAGACCCAGTACTTC	CASSSDVWTQETQYF
TRBV6-1	TRBD2	TRBJ2-1	TGTGCCAGCAGTGCCCTAGCGGGGGACCCGAATGAGCAGTTCTTC	CASSALAGDPNEQFF
TRBV19	-	TRBJ1-1	TGTGCCAGTAGTACCTGGACAATTGAGAACACTGAAGCTTTCTTT	CASSTWTIENTEAFF
TRBV27	TRBD2	TRBJ2-7	TGTGCCAGCAGTCCGAAGGGGTCTGGCTATCTGACGGAAGGACTAGCTGGTAATGAGCAGTACTTC	CASSPKGSGYLTEGLAGNEQYF
TRBV4-1	TRBD2	TRBJ2-3	TGCGCCAGCAGCCCCCTGGGTAGCGGGGGGTCAGATACGCAGTATTTT	CASSPLGSGGSDTQYF
TRBV6-1	-	TRBJ1-1	TGTGCCAGCAGTGTGGACTACACTGAAGCTTTCTTT	CASSVDYTEAFF
TRBV9	TRBD2	TRBJ2-3	TGTGCCAGCAGCGTGCAACTAGCGGGCTCCGGAGGCACAGATACGCAGTATTTT	CASSVQLAGSGGTDTQYF
TRBV27	TRBD1	TRBJ1-2	TGTGCCAGCAGGGGGGGAGGACAGGGTAATCAACAGTATGGCTACACCTTC	CASRGGGQGNQQYGYTF
TRBV27	TRBD2	TRBJ2-7	TGTGCCAGCAACCCAGCGGGAGGGTACTACGAGCAGTACTTC	CASNPAGGYYEQYF
TRBV10-3	TRBD1	TRBJ1-2	TGTGCCATCAGTGAGGCAGGGACAGGGGCGGGTTATGGCTACACCTTC	CAISEAGTGAGYGYTF
TRBV6-5	-	TRBJ1-3	TGTGCCAGCAGTTACTCGGCAGGGGAAGGGAACACCATATATTTT	CASSYSAGEGNTIYF